A single sample is the source of the 17 T cell receptor beta chains below, sequenced in a study of shared clonotypes between healthy human individuals. The data were produced by immunoSEQ multiplex PCR, yet TCRdb's version contains in-frame clones alone and is incomplete. This sample has about 2.3 million clones, with 85% to 95% found just once. Sample: naive CD4+ T cells from PBMCs. This sample's subset: CD45RA+ positively selected. These receptors all stem from a man aged 18 to 29 in good health. Some clones in this sample may be carry-over from other donors' samples.

This clone occurred a few times. The genes are TRBV12-5 and TRBJ2-2; D gene unclear. The CDR3 is 12 amino acids. Trimming cost V 5 bases and J 3 bases, with 4 bases left between them. Germline CDR1 and CDR2: LGHNT and FRNRAP. The CDR3 nucleotides are TGTGCTAGTGGTCCCCACACCGGGGAGCTGTTTTTT. Protein product: CASGPHTGELFF.

The chain employs TRBV28 and TRBJ2-1; D unresolved. Germline V gives CDR1 MDHEN, CDR2 SYDVKM. The ends were cut back, 3 bases at V and 5 bases at J, with 23 bases in the middle. The CDR3 loop spans 18 amino acids. CDR3 sequence reads: CASSFNLLLRITNNEQFF. Here the CDR3 DNA reads TGTGCCAGCAGTTTTAATTTATTGCTACGGATTACGAACAATGAGCAGTTCTTC.

The genes are TRBV19 and TRBJ2-2; D is undetermined. CDR3 length equals 14 residues. V gave up 4 bases and J gave up 0 bases, with 6 bases separating them. Germline-derived CDR1 and CDR2 are LNHDA and SQIVND (reference sequence). As DNA, the CDR3 is TGTGCCAGTAGTACCAGGACGAACACCGGGGAGCTGTTTTTT. Encoded protein: CASSTRTNTGELFF.

The chain employs TRBV5-5 and TRBJ1-1; D call uncertain. The V end lost 4 bases, the J end lost 0 bases, and 10 bases lay between the germline ends. The CDR3 covers 14 residues. In germline, CDR1 is SGHKS, CDR2 YYEKEE (reference sequence). CDR3 nucleotides: TGTGCCAGCAGCCCGAGCCGCATGAACACTGAAGCTTTCTTT. It codes for CASSPSRMNTEAFF.

The table lists this clone with a count of one. The chain recombines TRBV28 with TRBJ2-1; 11 bases agree with TRBD2. Germline lookup yields CDR1 MDHEN and CDR2 SYDVKM. V was clipped by 7 bases and J by 4 bases; unmatched bases: 6. CDR3 size: 15 residues. The CDR3 DNA reads TGTGCCAGCACAATAGCGGGAGGGGGTTACAATGAGCAGTTCTTC. Protein sequence: CASTIAGGGYNEQFF.

The chain recombines TRBV10-1 with TRBJ2-1, with unresolved D. Deletions cut 7 bases from V and 12 bases from J, with 19 bases between. The V gene's germline CDR1 is WNHNN and CDR2 SYGVQD (reference sequence). The CDR3 is 13 residues long. Here the CDR3 DNA reads TGCGCCAGCACCCTCGAAGGTGCTCGGCGGCAGTTCTTC. This sequence encodes CASTLEGARRQFF.

The chain is built from TRBV7-8 and TRBJ2-4; D tentatively fits TRBD1 or TRBD2 (7 bases each). Trimming took off 2 bases at V and 8 bases at J, with 16 bases between the two ends. CDR3 length: 15 amino acids. In germline, CDR1 is SGHVS, CDR2 FQNEAQ. Here the CDR3 reads CASSLRGRGPDIQYF. CDR3 DNA: TGTGCCAGCAGCTTAAGGGGGAGGGGGCCGGACATTCAGTACTTC.

Worth noting for this clone: Different DNA sequences within this sample yield the same CDR3. This rearrangement joins TRBV19 to TRBJ2-7, with no clear D. Germline lookup yields CDR1 LNHDA and CDR2 SQIVND (reference sequence). The CDR3 contains 11 residues. Trimming shortened V by 1 base and J by 6 bases, and 4 bases separated the two germline ends. DNA for the CDR3: TGTGCCAGTAGTATAGGTGGCGAGCAGTACTTC. As protein: CASSIGGEQYF.

This chain uses TRBV7-9 with TRBJ2-7; TRBD2 matches 8 bases. The CDR3 sequence is 13 residues long. Germline values: CDR1 SEHNR, CDR2 FQNEAQ (reference sequence). The V segment lost 2 bases and the J segment 3 bases; nucleotides outside the gene matches: 0. The CDR3 sequence: CASSLSGSYEQYF. The DNA of the CDR3 is TGTGCCAGCAGCTTAAGCGGGAGCTACGAGCAGTACTTC. The full variable domain, in which reference TRBV7-9 and TRBJ2-7 provide the parts outside the CDR3, is DTGVSQNPRHKITKRGQNVTFRCDPISEHNRLYWYRQTLGQGPEFLTYFQNEAQLEKSRLLSDRFSAERPKGSFSTLEIQRTEQGDSAMYLCASSLSGSYEQYFGPGTRLTVT.

The chain is built from TRBV11-3 and TRBJ2-4, with D possibly matching TRBD2 (6 bases). V was pared by 0 bases and J by 1 base, with 13 bases between. Germline CDR1 and CDR2: SGHNT and YENEEA. This CDR3 has 17 amino acids. CDR3 nucleotides: TGTGCCAGCAGCTTAGATGGCCCAGGAGGGGCCAAAAACATTCAGTACTTC. Translating it yields CASSLDGPGGAKNIQYF.

This clone was recorded only once. V is TRBV10-1 and J is TRBJ2-7; TRBD2 matches 12 bases. There are 15 residues in the CDR3. Per the germline V gene, CDR1 is WNHNN and CDR2 is SYGVQD (reference sequence). J was trimmed by 6 bases and V by 6 bases; bases with no gene match: 9. The CDR3 nucleotides read TGCGCCAGCAGCCTCACGACTAGCGGGAGACGCGAGCAGTACTTC. Its translation: CASSLTTSGRREQYF.

The V and J genes are TRBV25-1 and TRBJ2-1; D may be TRBD1 (6 bases). Trimming stripped 3 bases from V and 7 bases from J, with 19 bases between. This CDR3 has 16 residues. Germline V gene sequence: CDR1 MGHDK, CDR2 SYGVNS. CDR3 amino acids: CASSEGRGNVMNEQFF. Written as DNA, the CDR3 is TGTGCCAGCAGTGAGGGCAGGGGTAATGTGATGAATGAGCAGTTCTTC.

The CDR3 protein is CASSPASHSTDTQYF. The CDR3, as DNA: TGTGCCAGCAGTCCCGCCTCTCATAGCACAGATACGCAGTATTTT. This chain uses TRBV6-6 with TRBJ2-3; no definite D call. Trimming removed 5 bases from V and 0 bases from J, with 12 bases in between. Germline CDR1 MNHNY, CDR2 SVGAGI (reference sequence). The CDR3 covers 15 residues.

CDR3 nucleotide sequence: TGCGCCAGCAGCGTACGGCCGGGACTAGCGGGAGTAGCCCACGAGCAGTACTTC. It codes for CASSVRPGLAGVAHEQYF. This chain connects TRBV5-1 to TRBJ2-7; 14 bases line up with TRBD2. V lost 4 bases, J lost 5 bases, and 14 bases stayed unmatched. This CDR3 spans 18 amino acids. The germline V gene has CDR1 SGHRS and CDR2 YFSETQ.

This sequence joins TRBV5-4 and TRBJ2-1, with D unresolved. V was shortened by 7 bases and J by 9 bases, with 8 bases between the two germline ends. CDR3 length: 10 amino acids. Germline CDR1 and CDR2: SGHNT and YYREEE (reference sequence). CDR3 nucleotides: TGTGCCAGCGGTAGACGTGAGCAGTTCTTC. Residues: CASGRREQFF.

The rearrangement joins TRBV5-4 to TRBJ2-7; 8 nucleotides agree with TRBD1. The length of the CDR3 is 15 residues. Trimming removed 0 bases from V and 4 bases from J; junction bases left unmatched: 6. Germline CDR1 reads SGHNT; CDR2 reads YYREEE (reference sequence). The CDR3, as DNA: TGTGCCAGCAGCTTGGGTGGACAGGGAGTATACGAGCAGTACTTC. Its translation is CASSLGGQGVYEQYF.

The chain carries TRBV6-5 and TRBJ2-5; possible D gene TRBD1, 5 bases. This CDR3 has 15 amino acids. V lost 0 bases to trimming and J lost 3 bases, with 11 bases between them. Germline V CDR1 and CDR2: MNHEY, SVGAGI. In DNA form, the CDR3 reads TGTGCCAGCAGTTACTCAGGGGCCCGAAAAGAGACCCAGTACTTC. It encodes CASSYSGARKETQYF.